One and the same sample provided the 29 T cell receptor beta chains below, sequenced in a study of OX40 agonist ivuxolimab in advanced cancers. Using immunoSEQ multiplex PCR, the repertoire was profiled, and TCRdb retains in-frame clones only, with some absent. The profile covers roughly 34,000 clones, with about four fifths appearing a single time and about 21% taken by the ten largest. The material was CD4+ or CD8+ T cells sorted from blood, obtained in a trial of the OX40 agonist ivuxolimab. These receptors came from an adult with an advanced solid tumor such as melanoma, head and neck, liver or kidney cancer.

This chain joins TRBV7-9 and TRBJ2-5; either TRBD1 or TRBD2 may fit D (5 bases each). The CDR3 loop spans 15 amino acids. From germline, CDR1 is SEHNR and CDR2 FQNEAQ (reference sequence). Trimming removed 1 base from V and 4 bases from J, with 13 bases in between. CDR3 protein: CASSLVGTPPETQYF. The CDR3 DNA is TGTGCCAGCAGCTTAGTGGGGACCCCCCCAGAGACCCAGTACTTC.

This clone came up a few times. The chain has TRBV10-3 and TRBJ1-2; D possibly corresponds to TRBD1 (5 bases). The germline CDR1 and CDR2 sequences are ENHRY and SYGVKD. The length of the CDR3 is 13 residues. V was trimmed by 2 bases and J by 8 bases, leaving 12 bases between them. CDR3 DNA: TGTGCCATCAGTGAGATCGACAGTCGAGGCTACACCTTC. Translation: CAISEIDSRGYTF.

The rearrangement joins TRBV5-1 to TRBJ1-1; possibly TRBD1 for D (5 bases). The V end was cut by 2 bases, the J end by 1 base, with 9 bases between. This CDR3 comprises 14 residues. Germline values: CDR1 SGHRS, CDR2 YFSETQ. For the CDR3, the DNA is TGCGCCAGCAGCTTCAGGGTTGAGAACACTGAAGCTTTCTTT. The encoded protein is CASSFRVENTEAFF.

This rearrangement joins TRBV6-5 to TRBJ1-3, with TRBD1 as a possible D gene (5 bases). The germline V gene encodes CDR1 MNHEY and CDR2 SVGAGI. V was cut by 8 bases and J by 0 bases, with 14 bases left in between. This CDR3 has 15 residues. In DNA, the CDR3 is TGTGCCAGCTGGGGACGTAGTCTCTCTGGAAACACCATATATTTT. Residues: CASWGRSLSGNTIYF.

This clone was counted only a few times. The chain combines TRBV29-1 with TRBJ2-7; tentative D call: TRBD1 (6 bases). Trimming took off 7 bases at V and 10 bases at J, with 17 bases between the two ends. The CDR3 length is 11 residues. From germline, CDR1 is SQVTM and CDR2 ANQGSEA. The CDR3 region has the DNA TGCAGCGGGGTCGAAGGGGGATCACAGTACGTC. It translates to CSGVEGGSQYV.

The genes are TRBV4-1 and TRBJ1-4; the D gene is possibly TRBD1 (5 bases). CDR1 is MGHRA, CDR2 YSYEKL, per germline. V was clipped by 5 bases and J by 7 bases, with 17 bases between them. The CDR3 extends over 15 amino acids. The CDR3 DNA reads TGCGCCAGCAGCTCCCGGTCTGTGGGGGGTGAAAAACTGTTTTTT. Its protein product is CASSSRSVGGEKLFF.

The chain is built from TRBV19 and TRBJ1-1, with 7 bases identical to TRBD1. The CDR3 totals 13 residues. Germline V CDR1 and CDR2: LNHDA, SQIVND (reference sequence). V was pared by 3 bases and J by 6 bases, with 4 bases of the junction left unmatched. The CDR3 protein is CASSIDRDSEAFF. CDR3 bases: TGTGCCAGTAGTATCGACAGGGATTCTGAAGCTTTCTTT.

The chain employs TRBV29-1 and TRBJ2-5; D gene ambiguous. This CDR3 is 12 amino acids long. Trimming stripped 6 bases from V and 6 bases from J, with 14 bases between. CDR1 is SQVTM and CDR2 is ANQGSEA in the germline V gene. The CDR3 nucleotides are TGCAGCGTGCCTCAGGCAGGCCAGACCCAGTACTTC. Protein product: CSVPQAGQTQYF. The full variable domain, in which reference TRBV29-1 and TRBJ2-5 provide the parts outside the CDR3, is SAVISQKPSRDICQRGTSLTIQCQVDSQVTMMFWYRQQPGQSLTLIATANQGSEATYESGFVIDKFPISRPNLTFSTLTVSNMSPEDSSIYLCSVPQAGQTQYFGPGTRLLVL.

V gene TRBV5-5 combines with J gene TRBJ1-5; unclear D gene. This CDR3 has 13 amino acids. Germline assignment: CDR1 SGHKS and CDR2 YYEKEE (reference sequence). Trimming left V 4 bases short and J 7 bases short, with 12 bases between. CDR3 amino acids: CASSHLNAQPQHF. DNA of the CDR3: TGTGCCAGCAGCCACCTCAATGCACAGCCCCAGCATTTT.

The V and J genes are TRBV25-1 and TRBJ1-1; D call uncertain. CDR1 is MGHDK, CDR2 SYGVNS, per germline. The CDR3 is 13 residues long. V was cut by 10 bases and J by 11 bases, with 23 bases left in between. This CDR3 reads CATGRVGLIDAFF. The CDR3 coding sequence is TGTGCCACTGGCCGGGTCGGCCTAATTGACGCTTTCTTT.

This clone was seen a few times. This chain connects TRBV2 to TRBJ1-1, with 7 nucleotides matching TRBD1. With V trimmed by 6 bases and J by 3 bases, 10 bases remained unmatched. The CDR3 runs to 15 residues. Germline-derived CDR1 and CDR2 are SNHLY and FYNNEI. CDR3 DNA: TGTGCCAGCAGCGTCACAAAGGACAGGTACACTGAAGCTTTCTTT. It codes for CASSVTKDRYTEAFF.

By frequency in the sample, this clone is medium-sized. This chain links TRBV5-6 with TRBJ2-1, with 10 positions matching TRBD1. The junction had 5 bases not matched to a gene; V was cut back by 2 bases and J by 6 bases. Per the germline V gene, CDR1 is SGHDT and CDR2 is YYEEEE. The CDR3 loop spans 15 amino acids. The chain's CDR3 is CASSFRQGAFNEQFF. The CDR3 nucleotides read TGTGCCAGCAGCTTCAGACAGGGGGCGTTCAATGAGCAGTTCTTC. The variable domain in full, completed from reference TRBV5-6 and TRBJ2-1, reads DAGVTQSPTHLIKTRGQQVTLRCSPKSGHDTVSWYQQALGQGPQFIFQYYEEEERQRGNFPDRFSGHQFPNYSSELNVNALLLGDSALYLCASSFRQGAFNEQFFGPGTRLTVL.

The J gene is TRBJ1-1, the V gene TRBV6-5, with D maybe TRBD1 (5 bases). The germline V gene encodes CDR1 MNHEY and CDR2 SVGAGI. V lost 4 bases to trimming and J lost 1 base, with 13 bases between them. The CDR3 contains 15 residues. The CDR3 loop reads CASSSPGLTNTEAFF. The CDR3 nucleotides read TGTGCCAGCAGTTCCCCGGGACTTACGAACACTGAAGCTTTCTTT.

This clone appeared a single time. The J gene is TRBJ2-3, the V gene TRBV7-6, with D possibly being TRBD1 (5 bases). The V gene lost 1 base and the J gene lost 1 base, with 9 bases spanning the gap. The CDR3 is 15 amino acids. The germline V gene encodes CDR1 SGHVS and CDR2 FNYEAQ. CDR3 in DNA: TGTGCCAGCAGCTTAGGGGGCGCCGGCACAGATACGCAGTATTTT. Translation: CASSLGGAGTDTQYF.

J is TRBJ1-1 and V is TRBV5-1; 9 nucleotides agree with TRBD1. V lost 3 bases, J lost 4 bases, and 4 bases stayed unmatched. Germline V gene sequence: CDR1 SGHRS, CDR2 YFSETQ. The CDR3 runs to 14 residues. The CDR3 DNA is TGCGCCAGCAGCTCGGAGGACAGGGGCACTGAAGCTTTCTTT. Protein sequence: CASSSEDRGTEAFF.

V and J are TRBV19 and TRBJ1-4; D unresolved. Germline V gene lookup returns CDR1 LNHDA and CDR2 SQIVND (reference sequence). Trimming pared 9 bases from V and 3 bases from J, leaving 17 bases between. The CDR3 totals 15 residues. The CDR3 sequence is CARVGSWLANEKLFF. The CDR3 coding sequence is TGTGCCAGGGTGGGCAGTTGGCTGGCTAATGAAAAACTGTTTTTT. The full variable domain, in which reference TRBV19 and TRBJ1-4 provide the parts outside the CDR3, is DGGITQSPKYLFRKEGQNVTLSCEQNLNHDAMYWYRQDPGQGLRLIYYSQIVNDFQKGDIAEGYSVSREKKESFPLTVTSAQKNPTAFYLCARVGSWLANEKLFFGSGTQLSVL.

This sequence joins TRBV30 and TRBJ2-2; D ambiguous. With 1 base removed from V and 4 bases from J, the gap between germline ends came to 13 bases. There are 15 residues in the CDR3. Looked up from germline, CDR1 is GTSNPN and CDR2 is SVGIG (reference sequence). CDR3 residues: CAWSARIWFTGELFF. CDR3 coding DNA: TGTGCCTGGAGTGCCCGAATCTGGTTCACCGGGGAGCTGTTTTTT.

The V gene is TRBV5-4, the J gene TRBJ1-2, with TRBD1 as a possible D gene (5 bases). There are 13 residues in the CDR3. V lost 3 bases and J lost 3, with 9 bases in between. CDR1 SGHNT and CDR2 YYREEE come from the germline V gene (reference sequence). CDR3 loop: CASSWGRDYGYTF. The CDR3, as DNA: TGTGCCAGCAGCTGGGGACGGGACTATGGCTACACCTTC.

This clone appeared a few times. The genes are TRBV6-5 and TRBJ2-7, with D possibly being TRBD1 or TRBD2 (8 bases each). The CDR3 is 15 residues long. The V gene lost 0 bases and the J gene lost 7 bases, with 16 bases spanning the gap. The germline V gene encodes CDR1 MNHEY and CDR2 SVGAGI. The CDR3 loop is CASSYSDRGLGEQYF. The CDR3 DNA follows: TGTGCCAGCAGTTACTCAGACAGGGGACTAGGGGAGCAGTACTTC.

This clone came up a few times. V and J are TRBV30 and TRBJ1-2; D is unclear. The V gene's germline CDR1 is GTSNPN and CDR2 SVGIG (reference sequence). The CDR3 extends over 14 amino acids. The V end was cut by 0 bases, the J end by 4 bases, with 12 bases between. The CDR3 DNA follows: TGTGCCTGGAGTGTTTCGGGTTGGAGCTATGGCTACACCTTC. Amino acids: CAWSVSGWSYGYTF.

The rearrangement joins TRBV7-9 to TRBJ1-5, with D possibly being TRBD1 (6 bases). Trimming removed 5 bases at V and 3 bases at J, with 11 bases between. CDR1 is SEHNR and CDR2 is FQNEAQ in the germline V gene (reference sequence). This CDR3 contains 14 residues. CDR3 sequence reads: CASSSGQFNQPQHF. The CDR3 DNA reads TGTGCCAGCAGCAGCGGACAGTTCAATCAGCCCCAGCATTTT.

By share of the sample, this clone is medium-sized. This CDR3 is CASTERREEQYF. DNA for the CDR3: TGTGCCAGCACCGAACGGAGGGAAGAGCAGTACTTC. This sequence joins TRBV6-1 and TRBJ2-7, with D tentatively TRBD2 (6 bases). The CDR3 runs 12 residues. The V end was cut by 7 bases, the J end by 7 bases, with 14 bases between. Germline V gene data show CDR1 as MNHNS and CDR2 as SASEGT.

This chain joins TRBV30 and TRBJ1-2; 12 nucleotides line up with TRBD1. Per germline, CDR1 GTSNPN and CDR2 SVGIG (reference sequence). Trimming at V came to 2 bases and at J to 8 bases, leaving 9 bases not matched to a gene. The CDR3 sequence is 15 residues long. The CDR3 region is CAWSPGTGGARGYTF. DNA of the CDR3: TGTGCCTGGAGTCCCGGGACAGGGGGCGCGAGGGGCTACACCTTC.

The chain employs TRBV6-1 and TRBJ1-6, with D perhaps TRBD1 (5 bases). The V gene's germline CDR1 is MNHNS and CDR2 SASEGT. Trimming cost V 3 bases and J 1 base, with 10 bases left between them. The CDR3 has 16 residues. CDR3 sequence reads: CASSDLDRSYNSPLHF. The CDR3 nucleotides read TGTGCCAGCAGTGATTTAGACAGATCCTATAATTCACCCCTCCACTTT.

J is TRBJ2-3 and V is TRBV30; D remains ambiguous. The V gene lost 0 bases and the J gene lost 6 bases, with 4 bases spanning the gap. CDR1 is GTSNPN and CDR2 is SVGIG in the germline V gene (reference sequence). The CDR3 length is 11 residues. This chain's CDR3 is CAWSVGDTQYF. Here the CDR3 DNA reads TGTGCCTGGAGTGTGGGCGATACGCAGTATTTT.

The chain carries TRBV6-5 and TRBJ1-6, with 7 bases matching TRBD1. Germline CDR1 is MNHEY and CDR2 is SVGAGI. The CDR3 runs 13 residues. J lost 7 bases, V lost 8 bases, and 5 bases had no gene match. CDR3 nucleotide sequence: TGTGCCAGCGGAGACAGGGTAAATTCACCCCTCCACTTT. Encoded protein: CASGDRVNSPLHF.

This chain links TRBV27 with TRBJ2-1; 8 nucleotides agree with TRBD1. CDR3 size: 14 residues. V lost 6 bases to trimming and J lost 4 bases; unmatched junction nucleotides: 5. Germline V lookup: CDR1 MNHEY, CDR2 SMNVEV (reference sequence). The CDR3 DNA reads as TGTGCCAGCAGGTCCGGGACAGGTTACAATGAGCAGTTCTTC. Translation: CASRSGTGYNEQFF.

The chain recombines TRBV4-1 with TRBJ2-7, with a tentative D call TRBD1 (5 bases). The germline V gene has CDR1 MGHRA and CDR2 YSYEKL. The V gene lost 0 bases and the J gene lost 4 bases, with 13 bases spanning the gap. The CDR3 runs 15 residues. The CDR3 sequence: CASSQDRSGWYEQYF. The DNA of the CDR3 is TGCGCCAGCAGCCAAGATAGGTCAGGGTGGTACGAGCAGTACTTC.

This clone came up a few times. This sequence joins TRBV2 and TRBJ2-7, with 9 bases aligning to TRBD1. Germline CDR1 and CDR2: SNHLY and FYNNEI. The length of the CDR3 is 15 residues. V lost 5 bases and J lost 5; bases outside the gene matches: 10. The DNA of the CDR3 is TGTGCCAGCAGTTTGTCGGGACAGGGAATCAACGAGCAGTACTTC. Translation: CASSLSGQGINEQYF.